This TCR beta chain was captured by sequencing in a study of shared clonotypes between healthy human individuals. Study in general: The study drew on a couple of women and three men aged 18 to 49 as donors.

CDR3 size: 17 residues. Germline CDR1 and CDR2: SGHVS and FQNEAQ. V was shortened by 3 bases and J by 6 bases, with 21 bases between the two germline ends. CD45RO-negative, CCR7-selected cells formed the naive CD8 fraction, which excluded terminally differentiated effector memory CD45RA+ cells. Within Nashville, Tennessee resided all donors, each a Caucasian adult. The authors distributed each subset's genomic DNA evenly over several immunoSEQ plates. Clones were read by immunoSEQ multiplex PCR, and TCRdb kept only the in-frame ones, dropping some. The table records roughly 2.1 million clones, roughly 91% of them present only once.

This TCR was sampled from a man younger than 35 in good health. Some clones in this sample may be carry-over from other donors' samples. The sample comprised naive CD8+ T cells from PBMCs. The gene calls are TRBV7-8 and TRBJ2-1; D possibly matches TRBD1 or TRBD2 (5 bases each). CDR3 region: CASSFYRFRDVSNEQFF. The CDR3 DNA reads as TGTGCCAGCAGCTTCTATAGGTTCCGGGACGTCTCCAATGAGCAGTTCTTC.